This TCR beta chain was observed in a study of shared clonotypes between healthy human individuals. Across the study: Contributing individuals were a couple of females and a few males aged 18 to 49.

The germline gives CDR1 MNHEY, CDR2 SMNVEV (reference sequence). Trimming removed 5 bases from V and 1 base from J, with 3 bases in between. The CDR3 length is 12 residues. For every subset, genomic DNA was evenly distributed across several immunoSEQ plates. Method: immunoSEQ multiplex PCR; TCRdb's copy keeps in-frame clones and lacks some. The sample lists 450,000 to 500,000 clones; 79% were seen once. Sequencing input: PBMCs. This receptor was taken from a woman between 40 and 50 years old in good health. Some clones in this sample may be carry-over from other donors' samples. The V gene is TRBV27, the J gene TRBJ1-5, with D hard to call. The CDR3 DNA follows: TGTGCCAGCAGTCGCAGCAATCAGCCCCAGCATTTT. It specifies CASSRSNQPQHF.